Listed below are T cell receptor beta chains from one sample, sequenced in a study of Tregs in tolerant kidney transplant recipients. Here immunoSEQ multiplex PCR was the method, and the copy in TCRdb shows in-frame clones only, minus some. The sample has about 77,000 clones; 98% are singletons. The sequenced sample was CD4+ T cells from blood, obtained before the transplant. The receptor source for this set is a human donor who received a combined kidney and bone marrow transplant. Each CDR3 is given with its conserved first and last residue. A D gene is named only where the DNA matches it firmly. Clone size is shown for a subset of rows, as once, few, many or a class of expanded clone.

v_call	clone_size	d_call	j_call	cdr3_aa	cdr3_nt
TRBV7-9	NA	TRBD1	TRBJ1-2	CASSSRVTFRQGAGGYTF	TGTGCCAGCAGCTCGCGCGTCACCTTCCGACAGGGGGCTGGCGGCTACACCTTC
TRBV5-4	NA	NA	TRBJ1-2	CASSLDEVYGYTF	TGTGCCAGCAGCTTGGACGAGGTCTATGGCTACACCTTC
TRBV20-1	NA	TRBD1	TRBJ1-2	CRPGQNYGYTF	TGCAGGCCGGGACAGAACTATGGCTACACCTTC
TRBV7-3	NA	NA	TRBJ2-1	CASSPGTYNEQFF	TGTGCCAGCAGCCCAGGGACTTACAATGAGCAGTTCTTC
TRBV7-2	NA	NA	TRBJ1-6	CASSPTYNSPLHF	TGTGCCAGCAGCCCCACCTATAATTCACCCCTCCACTTT
TRBV10-3	few	NA	TRBJ1-1	CAISESREDTEAFF	TGTGCCATCAGTGAGTCAAGGGAGGACACTGAAGCTTTCTTT
TRBV6-6	NA	TRBD1	TRBJ1-4	CASSQPDRGEKLFF	TGTGCCAGCAGCCAACCGGACAGGGGTGAAAAACTGTTTTTT
TRBV7-3	NA	TRBD2	TRBJ2-5	CASSYAGGPGETQYF	TGTGCCAGCAGCTACGCGGGAGGGCCCGGGGAGACCCAGTACTTC
TRBV5-1	NA	TRBD2	TRBJ2-5	CASSLGTSGVETQYF	TGCGCCAGCAGCTTAGGCACTAGCGGGGTGGAGACCCAGTACTTC
TRBV7-7	NA	NA	TRBJ2-5	CASSFSGKETQYF	TGTGCCAGCAGCTTCTCGGGTAAAGAGACCCAGTACTTC
TRBV30	NA	TRBD2	TRBJ2-2	CAWISLAGVAGELFF	TGTGCCTGGATTTCACTAGCGGGAGTAGCAGGGGAGCTGTTTTTT
TRBV4-1	NA	NA	TRBJ1-1	CASSQGMRGKNTEAFF	TGCGCCAGCAGCCAAGGAATGCGGGGGAAAAACACTGAAGCTTTCTTT
TRBV19	once	NA	TRBJ2-7	CASSIVPTGPYEQYF	TGTGCCAGTAGTATAGTTCCGACAGGACCCTACGAGCAGTACTTC
TRBV18	NA	NA	TRBJ2-7	CASSRTTQGSYEQYF	TGTGCCAGCTCACGAACCACTCAGGGTTCCTACGAGCAGTACTTC
TRBV5-4	NA	NA	TRBJ2-3	CASSLAGGGDTQYF	TGTGCCAGCAGCTTGGCAGGGGGAGGAGATACGCAGTATTTT
TRBV11-1	NA	TRBD1	TRBJ1-1	CASSLGGQRLNTEAFF	TGTGCCAGCAGCTTAGGGGGACAGAGATTGAACACTGAAGCTTTCTTT
TRBV7-2	once	TRBD2	TRBJ2-1	CASSLAGGVEQFF	TGTGCCAGCAGCTTAGCGGGAGGGGTTGAGCAGTTCTTC
TRBV19	NA	NA	TRBJ1-5	CASSMGLYSNQPQHF	TGTGCCAGTAGTATGGGGCTGTATAGCAATCAGCCCCAGCATTTT
TRBV14	NA	NA	TRBJ2-2	CASSQWQNTGELFF	TGTGCCAGCAGCCAATGGCAGAACACCGGGGAGCTGTTTTTT
TRBV9	NA	NA	TRBJ2-1	CASSVRSSYNEQFF	TGTGCCAGCAGCGTTAGGAGCTCCTACAATGAGCAGTTCTTC
TRBV7-6	NA	TRBD2	TRBJ2-3	CASSFRLAVDTQYF	TGTGCCAGCAGCTTTAGACTAGCGGTAGATACGCAGTATTTT
TRBV27	NA	NA	TRBJ2-1	CASSPYEFDEQFF	TGTGCCAGCAGTCCCTACGAGTTCGATGAGCAGTTCTTC
TRBV18	NA	NA	TRBJ2-3	CASSPLMEGSTDTQYF	TGTGCCAGCTCACCACTAATGGAGGGGAGCACAGATACGCAGTATTTT
TRBV5-1	NA	NA	TRBJ2-1	CASSTGHFSYNEQFF	TGCGCCAGCAGCACGGGACATTTCTCCTACAATGAGCAGTTCTTC
TRBV9	NA	NA	TRBJ1-6	CASSVDSPFGNSPLHF	TGTGCCAGCAGCGTAGATTCCCCGTTCGGTAATTCACCCCTCCACTTT
TRBV7-9	once	TRBD1	TRBJ1-4	CASSLGDSGGEKLFF	TGTGCCAGCAGCTTGGGCGATTCAGGGGGCGAAAAACTGTTTTTT
TRBV11-3	NA	NA	TRBJ1-1	CASSLQTETEAFF	TGTGCCAGCAGCTTACAGACAGAGACTGAAGCTTTCTTT
TRBV5-6	once	NA	TRBJ2-4	CASFPTVAKNIQYF	TGTGCCAGCTTCCCGACAGTAGCCAAAAACATTCAGTACTTC
TRBV2	NA	NA	TRBJ1-2	CASSVNYGYTF	TGTGCCAGCAGTGTAAACTATGGCTACACCTTC
TRBV28	NA	TRBD2	TRBJ2-5	CASSPALSGRAWNF	TGTGCCAGCAGCCCCGCCCTGAGCGGGAGGGCCTGGAACTTC
TRBV29-1	NA	NA	TRBJ2-1	CSAGHVDEQFF	TGCAGCGCCGGACATGTCGATGAGCAGTTCTTC
TRBV4-1	NA	NA	TRBJ2-1	CASSQEPESNEQFF	TGCGCCAGCAGCCAAGAGCCCGAGTCCAATGAGCAGTTCTTC
TRBV30	few	NA	TRBJ1-5	CAWREGSNQPQHF	TGTGCCTGGAGGGAGGGTAGCAATCAGCCCCAGCATTTT
TRBV6-5	NA	TRBD2	TRBJ2-1	CASSYSPQRGYNEQFF	TGTGCCAGCAGTTACTCTCCCCAGCGGGGTTACAATGAGCAGTTCTTC
TRBV5-1	NA	NA	TRBJ2-5	CASKLQETQYF	TGCGCCAGCAAACTCCAAGAGACCCAGTACTTC
TRBV7-9	NA	TRBD2	TRBJ2-1	CASSISGRGYNEQFF	TGTGCCAGCAGCATTAGCGGGAGAGGGTACAATGAGCAGTTCTTC
TRBV5-4	NA	TRBD2	TRBJ2-1	CASSYLAGGRDEQFF	TGTGCCAGCAGCTACCTAGCGGGAGGGAGGGATGAGCAGTTCTTC
TRBV6-6	NA	NA	TRBJ1-2	CASSYASDYGYTF	TGTGCCAGCAGTTACGCCAGCGACTATGGCTACACCTTC
TRBV9	once	TRBD1	TRBJ2-3	CASSPRGTGSGTDTQYF	TGTGCCAGCAGCCCCCGGGGGACAGGGAGTGGAACAGATACGCAGTATTTT
TRBV21-1	NA	NA	TRBJ1-1	CASSKQANTEAFF	TGTGCCAGCAGCAAGCAGGCGAACACTGAAGCTTTCTTT
TRBV5-1	NA	TRBD1	TRBJ2-3	CASSPGQSGRGTQYF	TGCGCCAGCAGCCCGGGACAGTCTGGCCGCGGTACGCAGTATTTT
TRBV30	NA	NA	TRBJ1-6	CAWSVTRGGRSYNSPLHF	TGTGCCTGGAGTGTAACCCGAGGGGGAAGATCCTATAATTCACCCCTCCACTTT
TRBV7-9	NA	TRBD2	TRBJ2-7	CASSHSPGLAESYEQYF	TGTGCCAGCAGCCACAGTCCGGGACTAGCTGAATCCTACGAGCAGTACTTC
TRBV7-3	NA	TRBD1	TRBJ2-7	CASSFTGGPTYEQYF	TGTGCCAGCAGCTTCACAGGGGGCCCTACCTACGAGCAGTACTTC
TRBV7-2	NA	NA	TRBJ2-2	CASSRGIGTGELFF	TGTGCCAGCAGCCGAGGGATTGGCACCGGGGAGCTGTTTTTT
TRBV18	NA	NA	TRBJ2-2	CASSPPTRSNTGELFF	TGTGCCAGCTCACCACCGACTCGGTCAAACACCGGGGAGCTGTTTTTT
TRBV5-4	NA	TRBD2	TRBJ2-1	CASSLSLAVSYNEQFF	TGTGCCAGCAGCTTGTCCCTAGCGGTATCCTACAATGAGCAGTTCTTC
TRBV7-2	NA	TRBD1	TRBJ2-7	CASSPRQGASYEQYF	TGTGCCAGCAGCCCTAGACAGGGGGCATCCTACGAGCAGTACTTC
TRBV6-5	NA	NA	TRBJ1-1	CASSSFRGNTEAFF	TGTGCCAGCAGTTCGTTCCGGGGAAACACTGAAGCTTTCTTT
TRBV29-1	NA	TRBD1	TRBJ2-1	CSIDRANEQFF	TGCAGCATTGACAGGGCCAATGAGCAGTTCTTC
TRBV18	NA	TRBD1	TRBJ1-1	CASSPDRGLNTEAFF	TGTGCCAGCTCACCAGACAGGGGGCTCAACACTGAAGCTTTCTTT